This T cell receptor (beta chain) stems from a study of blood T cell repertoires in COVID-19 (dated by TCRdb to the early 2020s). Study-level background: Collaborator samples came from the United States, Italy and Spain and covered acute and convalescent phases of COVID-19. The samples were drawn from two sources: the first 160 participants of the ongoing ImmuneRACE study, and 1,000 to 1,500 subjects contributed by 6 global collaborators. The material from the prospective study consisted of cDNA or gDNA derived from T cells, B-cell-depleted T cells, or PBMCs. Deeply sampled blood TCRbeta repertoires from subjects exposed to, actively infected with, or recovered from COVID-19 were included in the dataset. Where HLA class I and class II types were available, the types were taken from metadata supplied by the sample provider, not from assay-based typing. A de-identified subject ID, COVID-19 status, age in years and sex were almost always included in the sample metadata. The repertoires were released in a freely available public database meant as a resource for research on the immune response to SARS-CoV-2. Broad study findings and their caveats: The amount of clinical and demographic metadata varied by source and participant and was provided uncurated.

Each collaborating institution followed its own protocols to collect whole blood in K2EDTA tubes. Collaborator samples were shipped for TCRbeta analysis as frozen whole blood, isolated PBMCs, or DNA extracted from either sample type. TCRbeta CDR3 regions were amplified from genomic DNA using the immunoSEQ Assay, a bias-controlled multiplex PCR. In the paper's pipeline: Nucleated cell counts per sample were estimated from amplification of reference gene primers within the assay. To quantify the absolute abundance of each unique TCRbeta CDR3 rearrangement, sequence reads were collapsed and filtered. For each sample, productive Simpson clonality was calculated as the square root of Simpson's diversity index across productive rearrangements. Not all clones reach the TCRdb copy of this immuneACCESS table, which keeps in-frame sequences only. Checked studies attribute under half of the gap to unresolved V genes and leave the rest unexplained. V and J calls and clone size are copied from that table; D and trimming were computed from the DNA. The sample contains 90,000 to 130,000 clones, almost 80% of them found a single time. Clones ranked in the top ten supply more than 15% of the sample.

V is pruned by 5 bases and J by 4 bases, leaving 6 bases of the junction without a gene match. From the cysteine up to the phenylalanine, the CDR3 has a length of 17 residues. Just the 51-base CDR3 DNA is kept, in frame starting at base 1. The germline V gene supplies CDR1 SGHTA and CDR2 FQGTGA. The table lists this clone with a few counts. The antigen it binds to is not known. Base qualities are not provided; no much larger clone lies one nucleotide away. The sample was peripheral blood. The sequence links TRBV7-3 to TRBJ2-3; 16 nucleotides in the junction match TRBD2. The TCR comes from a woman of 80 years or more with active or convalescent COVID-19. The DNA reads TGTGCCAGCAGCCTCCGGGGACTAGCGGGAGGGGCAGATACGCAGTATTTT. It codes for CASSLRGLAGGADTQYF.